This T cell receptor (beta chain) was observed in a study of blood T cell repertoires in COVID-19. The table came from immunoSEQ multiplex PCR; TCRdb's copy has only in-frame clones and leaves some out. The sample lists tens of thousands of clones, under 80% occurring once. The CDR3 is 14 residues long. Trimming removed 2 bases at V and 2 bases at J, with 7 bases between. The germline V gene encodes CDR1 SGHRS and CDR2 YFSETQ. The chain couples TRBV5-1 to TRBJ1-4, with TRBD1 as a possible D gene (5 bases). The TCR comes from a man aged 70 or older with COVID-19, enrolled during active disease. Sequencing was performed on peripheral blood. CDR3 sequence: CASSFGATNEKLFF. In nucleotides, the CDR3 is TGCGCCAGCAGCTTTGGGGCGACTAATGAAAAACTGTTTTTT.